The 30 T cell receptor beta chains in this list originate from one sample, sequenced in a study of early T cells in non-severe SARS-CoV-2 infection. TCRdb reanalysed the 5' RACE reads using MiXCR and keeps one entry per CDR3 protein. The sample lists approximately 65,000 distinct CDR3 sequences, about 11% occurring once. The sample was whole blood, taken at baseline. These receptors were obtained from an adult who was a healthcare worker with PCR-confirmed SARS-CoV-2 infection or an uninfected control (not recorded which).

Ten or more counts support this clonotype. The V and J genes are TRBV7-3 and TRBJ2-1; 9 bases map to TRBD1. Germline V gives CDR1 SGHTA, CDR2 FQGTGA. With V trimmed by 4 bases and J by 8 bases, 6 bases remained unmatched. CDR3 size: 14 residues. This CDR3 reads CASSWTWTGDEQFF. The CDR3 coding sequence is TGTGCCAGCAGCTGGACATGGACAGGGGATGAGCAGTTCTTC.

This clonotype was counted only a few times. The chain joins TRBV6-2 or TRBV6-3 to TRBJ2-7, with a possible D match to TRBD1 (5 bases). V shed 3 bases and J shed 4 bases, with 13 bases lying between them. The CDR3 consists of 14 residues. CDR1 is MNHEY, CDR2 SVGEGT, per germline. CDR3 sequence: CASSYIQGSYEQYF. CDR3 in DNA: TGTGCCAGCAGTTATATCCAGGGCAGTTACGAGCAGTACTTC.

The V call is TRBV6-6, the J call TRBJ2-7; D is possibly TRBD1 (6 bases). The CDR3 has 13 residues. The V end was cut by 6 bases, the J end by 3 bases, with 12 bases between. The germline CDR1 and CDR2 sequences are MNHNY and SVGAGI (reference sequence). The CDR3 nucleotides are TGTGCCAGCAGGCCCCCCAGGGGCTACGAGCAGTACTTC. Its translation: CASRPPRGYEQYF.

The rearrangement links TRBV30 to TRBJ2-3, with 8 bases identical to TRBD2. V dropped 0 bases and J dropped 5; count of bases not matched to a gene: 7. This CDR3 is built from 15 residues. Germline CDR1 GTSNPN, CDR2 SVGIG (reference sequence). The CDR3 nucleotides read TGTGCCTGGAGTGTCGGCGGGGGGCACATAGATACGCAGTATTTT. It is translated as CAWSVGGGHIDTQYF.

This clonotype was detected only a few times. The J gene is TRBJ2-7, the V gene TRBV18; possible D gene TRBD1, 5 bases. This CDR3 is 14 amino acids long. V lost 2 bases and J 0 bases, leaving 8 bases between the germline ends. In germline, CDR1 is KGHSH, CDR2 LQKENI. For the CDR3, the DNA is TGTGCCAGCTCACCAGACAGCGTCTCCTACGAGCAGTACTTC. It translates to CASSPDSVSYEQYF.

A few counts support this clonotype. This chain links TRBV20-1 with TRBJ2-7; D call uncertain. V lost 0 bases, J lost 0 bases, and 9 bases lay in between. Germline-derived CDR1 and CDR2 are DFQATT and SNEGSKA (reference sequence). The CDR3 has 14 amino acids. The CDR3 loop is CSARDPLSSYEQYF. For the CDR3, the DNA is TGCAGTGCTAGAGATCCCCTCAGCTCCTACGAGCAGTACTTC.

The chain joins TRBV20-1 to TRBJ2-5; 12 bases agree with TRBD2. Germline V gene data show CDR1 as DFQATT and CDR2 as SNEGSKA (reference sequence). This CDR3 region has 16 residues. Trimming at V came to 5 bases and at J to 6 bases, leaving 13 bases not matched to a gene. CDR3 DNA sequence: TGCAGTGCTCGCTACTCTAGCGGGGGGGAACTGAAGACCCAGTACTTC. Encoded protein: CSARYSSGGELKTQYF.

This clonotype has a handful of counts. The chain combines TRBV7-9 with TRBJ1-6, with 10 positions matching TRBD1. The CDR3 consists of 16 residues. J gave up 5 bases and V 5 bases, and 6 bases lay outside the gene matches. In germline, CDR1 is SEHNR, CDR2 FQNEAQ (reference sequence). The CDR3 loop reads CASSADRGPDNSPLHF. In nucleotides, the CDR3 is TGTGCCAGCAGCGCCGACAGGGGGCCGGATAATTCACCCCTCCACTTT.

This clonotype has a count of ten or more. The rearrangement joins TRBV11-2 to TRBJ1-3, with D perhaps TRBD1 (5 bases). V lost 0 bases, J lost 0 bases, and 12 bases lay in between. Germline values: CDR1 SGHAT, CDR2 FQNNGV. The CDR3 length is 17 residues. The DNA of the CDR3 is TGTGCCAGCAGCTTAGAAATGTGGGGCCGCTCTGGAAACACCATATATTTT. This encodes CASSLEMWGRSGNTIYF.

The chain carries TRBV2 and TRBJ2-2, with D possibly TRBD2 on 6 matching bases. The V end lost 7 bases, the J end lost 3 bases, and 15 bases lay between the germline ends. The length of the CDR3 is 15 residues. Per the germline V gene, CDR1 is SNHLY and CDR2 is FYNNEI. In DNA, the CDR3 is TGTGCCAGCATGACCCGGGGACTCCACACCGGGGAGCTGTTTTTT. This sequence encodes CASMTRGLHTGELFF. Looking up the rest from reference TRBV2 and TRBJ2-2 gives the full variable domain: EPEVTQTPSHQVTQMGQEVILRCVPISNHLYFYWYRQILGQKVEFLVSFYNNEISEKSEIFDDQFSVERPDGSNFTLKIRSTKLEDSAMYFCASMTRGLHTGELFFGEGSRLTVL.

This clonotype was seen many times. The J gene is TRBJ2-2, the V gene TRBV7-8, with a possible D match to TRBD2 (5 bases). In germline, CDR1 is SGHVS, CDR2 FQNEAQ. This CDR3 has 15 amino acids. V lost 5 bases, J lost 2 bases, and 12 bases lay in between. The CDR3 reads CASSRRTSNTGELFF. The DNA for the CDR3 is TGTGCCAGCAGCCGCCGGACTTCCAACACCGGGGAGCTGTTTTTT.

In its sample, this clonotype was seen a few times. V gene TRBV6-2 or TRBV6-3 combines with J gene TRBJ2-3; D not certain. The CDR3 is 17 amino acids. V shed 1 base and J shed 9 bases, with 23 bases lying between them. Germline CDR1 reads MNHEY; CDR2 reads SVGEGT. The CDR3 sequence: CASSYLPRDRTQDTQYF. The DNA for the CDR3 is TGTGCCAGCAGTTACTTACCCCGAGATAGGACCCAGGACACGCAGTATTTT.

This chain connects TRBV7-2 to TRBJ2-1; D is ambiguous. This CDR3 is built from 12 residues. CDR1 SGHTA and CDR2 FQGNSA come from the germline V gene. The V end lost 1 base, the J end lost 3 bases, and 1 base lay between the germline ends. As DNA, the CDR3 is TGTGCCAGCAGCTTAGACTACAATGAGCAGTTCTTC. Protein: CASSLDYNEQFF.

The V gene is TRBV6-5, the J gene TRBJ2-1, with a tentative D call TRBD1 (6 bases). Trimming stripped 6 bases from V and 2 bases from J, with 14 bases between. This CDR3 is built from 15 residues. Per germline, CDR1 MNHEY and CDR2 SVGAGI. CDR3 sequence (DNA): TGTGCCAGCAGGGTGGGGGCCACCCCCTACAATGAGCAGTTCTTC. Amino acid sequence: CASRVGATPYNEQFF.

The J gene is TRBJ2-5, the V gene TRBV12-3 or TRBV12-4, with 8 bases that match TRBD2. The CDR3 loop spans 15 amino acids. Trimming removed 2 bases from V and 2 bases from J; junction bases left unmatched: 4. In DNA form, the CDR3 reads TGTGCCAGCAGTTTACGCTCGGGGGGGCAAGAGACCCAGTACTTC. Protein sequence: CASSLRSGGQETQYF.

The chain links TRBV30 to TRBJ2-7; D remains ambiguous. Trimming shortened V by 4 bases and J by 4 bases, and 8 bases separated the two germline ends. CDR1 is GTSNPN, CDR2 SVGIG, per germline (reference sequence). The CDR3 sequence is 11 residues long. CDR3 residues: CAWIIGYEQYF. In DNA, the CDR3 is TGTGCCTGGATAATCGGATACGAGCAGTACTTC.

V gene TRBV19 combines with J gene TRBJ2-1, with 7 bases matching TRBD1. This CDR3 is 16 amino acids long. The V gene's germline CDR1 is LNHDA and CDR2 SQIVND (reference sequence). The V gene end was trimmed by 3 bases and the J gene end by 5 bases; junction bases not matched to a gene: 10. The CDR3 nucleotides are TGTGCCAGTAGTATGTTTAGTGGACAGGCCGACAATGAGCAGTTCTTC. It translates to CASSMFSGQADNEQFF.

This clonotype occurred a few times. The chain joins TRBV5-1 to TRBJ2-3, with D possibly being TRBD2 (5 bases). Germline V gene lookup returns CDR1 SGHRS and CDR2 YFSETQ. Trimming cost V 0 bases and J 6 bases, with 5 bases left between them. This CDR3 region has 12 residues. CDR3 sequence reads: CASSLAGDTQYF. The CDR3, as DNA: TGCGCCAGCAGCTTGGCGGGGGATACGCAGTATTTT.

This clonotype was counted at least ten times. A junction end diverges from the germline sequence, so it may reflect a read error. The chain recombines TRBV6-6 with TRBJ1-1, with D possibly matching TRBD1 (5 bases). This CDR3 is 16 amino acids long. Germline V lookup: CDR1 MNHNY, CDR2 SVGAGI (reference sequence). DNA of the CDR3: TGTGCCAGCAGTCACTCCCCCCAGGGTAGGAACACTGAAGCTTTCTTT. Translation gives CASSHSPQGRNTEAFF.

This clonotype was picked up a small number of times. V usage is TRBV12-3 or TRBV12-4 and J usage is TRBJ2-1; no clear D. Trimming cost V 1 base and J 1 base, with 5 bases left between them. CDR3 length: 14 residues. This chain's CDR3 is CASSLVTSYNEQFF. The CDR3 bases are TGTGCCAGCAGTTTAGTAACTTCCTACAATGAGCAGTTCTTC.

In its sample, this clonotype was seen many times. For the CDR3, the DNA is TGTGCCAGCAGTTCGGCCGAGGTCGGCTCTGGAAACACCATATATTTT. Translation gives CASSSAEVGSGNTIYF. This chain joins TRBV28 and TRBJ1-3; D remains ambiguous. Trimming took off 4 bases at V and 0 bases at J, with 13 bases between the two ends. The CDR3 runs to 16 residues. Germline CDR1 is MDHEN and CDR2 is SYDVKM. Based on the CDR3 plus reference TRBV28 and TRBJ1-3, the full variable domain is DVKVTQSSRYLVKRTGEKVFLECVQDMDHENMFWYRQDPGLGLRLIYFSYDVKMKEKGDIPEGYSVSREKKERFSLILESASTNQTSMYLCASSSAEVGSGNTIYFGEGSWLTVV.

The CDR3 region has the DNA TGTGCCAGTAGGAGACAGGGGTCCCAGGGTACGCAGTATTTT. Residues: CASRRQGSQGTQYF. The V and J genes are TRBV19 and TRBJ2-3, with 8 positions matching TRBD1. The germline CDR1 and CDR2 sequences are LNHDA and SQIVND (reference sequence). V lost 6 bases, J lost 8 bases, and 10 bases stayed unmatched. This CDR3 comprises 14 residues.

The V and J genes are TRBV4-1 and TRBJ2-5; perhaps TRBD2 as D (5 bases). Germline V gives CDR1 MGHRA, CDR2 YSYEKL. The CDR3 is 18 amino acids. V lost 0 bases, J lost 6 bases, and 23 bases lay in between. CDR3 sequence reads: CASSQDGGRPTSYKTQYF. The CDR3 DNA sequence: TGCGCCAGCAGCCAAGACGGAGGCCGACCCACATCCTATAAGACCCAGTACTTC.

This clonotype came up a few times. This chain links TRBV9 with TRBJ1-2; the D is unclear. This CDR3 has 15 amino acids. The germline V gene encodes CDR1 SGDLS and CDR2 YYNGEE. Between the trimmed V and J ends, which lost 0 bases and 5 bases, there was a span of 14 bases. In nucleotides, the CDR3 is TGTGCCAGCAGCGTAGATGAACAGCTCTCTTATGGCTACACCTTC. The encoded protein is CASSVDEQLSYGYTF.

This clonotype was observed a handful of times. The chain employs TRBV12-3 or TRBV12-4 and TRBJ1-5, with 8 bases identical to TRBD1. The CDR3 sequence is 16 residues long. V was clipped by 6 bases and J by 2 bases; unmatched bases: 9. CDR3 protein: CASSPWTGSGNQPQHF. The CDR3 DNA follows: TGTGCCAGCAGCCCATGGACAGGGAGTGGCAATCAGCCCCAGCATTTT.

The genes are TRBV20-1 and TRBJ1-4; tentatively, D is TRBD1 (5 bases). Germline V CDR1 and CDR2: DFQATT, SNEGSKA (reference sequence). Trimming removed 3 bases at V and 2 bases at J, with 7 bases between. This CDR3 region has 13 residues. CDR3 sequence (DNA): TGCAGTGCTAGTGGGGGGACTAATGAAAAACTGTTTTTT. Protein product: CSASGGTNEKLFF.

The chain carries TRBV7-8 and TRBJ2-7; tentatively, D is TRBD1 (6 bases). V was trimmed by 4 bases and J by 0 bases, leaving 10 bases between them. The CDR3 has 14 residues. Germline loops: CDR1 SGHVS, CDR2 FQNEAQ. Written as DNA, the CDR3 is TGTGCCAGCAGCTGGGGACACCGCTCCTACGAGCAGTACTTC. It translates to CASSWGHRSYEQYF.

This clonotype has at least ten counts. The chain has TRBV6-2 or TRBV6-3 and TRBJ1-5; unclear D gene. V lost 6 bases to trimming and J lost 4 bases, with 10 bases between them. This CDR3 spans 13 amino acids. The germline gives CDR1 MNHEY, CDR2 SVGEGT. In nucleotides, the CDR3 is TGTGCCAGCAGCTCCGCCTGGAATCAGCCCCAGCATTTT. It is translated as CASSSAWNQPQHF.

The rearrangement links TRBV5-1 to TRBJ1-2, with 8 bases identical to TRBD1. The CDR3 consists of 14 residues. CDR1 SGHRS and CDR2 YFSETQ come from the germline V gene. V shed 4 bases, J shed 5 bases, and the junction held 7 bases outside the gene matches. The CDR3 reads CASSPGQVEYGYTF. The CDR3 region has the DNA TGCGCCAGCAGCCCGGGACAGGTGGAATATGGCTACACCTTC.

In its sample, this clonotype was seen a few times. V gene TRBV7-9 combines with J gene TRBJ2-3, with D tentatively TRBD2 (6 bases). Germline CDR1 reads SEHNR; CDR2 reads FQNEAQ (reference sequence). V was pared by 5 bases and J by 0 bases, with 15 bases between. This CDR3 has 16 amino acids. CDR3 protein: CASSPPPGVSTDTQYF. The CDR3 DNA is TGTGCCAGCAGCCCCCCCCCGGGGGTAAGCACAGATACGCAGTATTTT.